A selection of T cell receptor beta chains follows, all from one sample in a study of T cell therapy after organ transplantation. The antigens of these receptors remain unknown. Sequenced by immunoSEQ multiplex PCR; TCRdb stores in-frame clones only, minus some. The sample has under 200 clones, 52% seen once. What was sequenced was cultured CD8+ T cells. The source of these receptors is a human patient who had received a solid organ transplant and had CMV disease. Some T cells here may be from the graft donor. Both conserved end residues are part of each CDR3. A D gene is named only where the DNA matches it firmly. The listing skips clone size in some rows; elsewhere it reads once, few, many or a size class.

>TRBJ1-1|NA|TRBV5-4|TRBD1
CASSFHDRGLLTEAFF
TGTGCCAGCAGCTTCCATGACAGGGGGCTTCTTACTGAAGCTTTCTTT
>TRBJ2-1|large|TRBV7-9|NA
CASSIFTPGIEQFF
TGTGCCAGCAGTATTTTTACCCCCGGTATAGAGCAGTTCTTC
>TRBJ1-1|hyperexpanded|TRBV7-9|TRBD1
CASSFHDRGLLTEAFF
TGTGCCAGCAGCTTCCATGACAGGGGGCTTCTTACTGAAGCTTTCTTT
>TRBJ2-6|NA|TRBV15|TRBD1
CATSKWDRNSGANVLTF
TGTGCCACCAGCAAATGGGACAGGAACTCTGGGGCCAACGTCCTGACTTTC
>TRBJ1-1|few|TRBV9|NA
CASSADSMNTEAFF
TGTGCCAGCAGCGCCGACAGCATGAACACTGAAGCTTTCTTT
>TRBJ2-7|few|TRBV6-1|TRBD2
CASSLLAGVDEQYF
TGTGCCAGCAGCTTACTAGCGGGAGTCGATGAGCAGTACTTC
>TRBJ2-5|NA|TRBV11-2|TRBD1
CASSFWDRVGETQYF
TGTGCCAGCAGCTTTTGGGACAGGGTGGGAGAGACCCAGTACTTC
>TRBJ1-1|NA|TRBV5-4|NA
CASSNHDLRGLGTEAFF
TGTGCCAGCAGCAATCACGATTTACGGGGCCTGGGGACTGAAGCTTTCTTT
>TRBJ1-1|NA|TRBV5-4|TRBD1
CASRLGGAANTEAFF
TGTGCCAGCAGGCTAGGGGGCGCGGCGAACACTGAAGCTTTCTTT
>TRBJ2-1|NA|TRBV7-7|NA
CASSPDRSSYNEQFF
TGTGCTAGCAGCCCGGACAGAAGCTCCTACAATGAGCAGTTCTTC
>TRBJ1-6|few|TRBV7-9|TRBD1
CASSFHRQGVRSPLHF
TGTGCCAGCAGCTTTCACCGACAGGGAGTAAGATCACCCCTCCACTTT
>TRBJ2-7|hyperexpanded|TRBV18|NA
CASSPEGVGTYEQYF
TGTGCCAGCTCACCAGAAGGGGTTGGGACCTACGAGCAGTACTTC